These 18 T cell receptor beta chains were all obtained from the same sample, sequenced in a study of cytomegalovirus exposure and HLA in healthy donors (dated by TCRdb to 2017 to 2019). Library preparation employed the immunoSEQ multiplex PCR assay. For the multiplex PCR, a mixture combining 60 forward primers for TCR Vbeta segments and 13 reverse primers for TCR Jbeta segments was used. Not all clones reach the TCRdb copy of this immuneACCESS table, which keeps in-frame sequences only. Checked studies attribute under half of the gap to unresolved V genes and leave the rest unexplained. Present in this sample are hundreds of thousands of clones, about 80% of which were seen just once. More than 0.5% of the sample is taken by the ten largest. Sequencing was carried out using PBMCs. These TCRs come from a woman aged 40 to 50 in good health and CMV-seronegative.

The table lists this clone with a few counts. The V and J genes are TRBV6-1 and TRBJ1-3; D might be TRBD1 (5 bases). This CDR3 spans 16 amino acids. Germline values: CDR1 MNHNS, CDR2 SASEGT. V was trimmed by 4 bases and J by 1 base, leaving 14 bases between them. The CDR3 spells CASSAGRTTSGNTIYF. In nucleotides, the CDR3 is TGTGCCAGCAGTGCGGGACGGACTACGTCTGGAAACACCATATATTTT.

The chain carries TRBV12-5 and TRBJ2-5, with 8 nucleotides matching TRBD1. The CDR3 runs 14 residues. Trimming took 5 bases from V and 4 from J; bases not matched to a gene: 6. Per the germline V gene, CDR1 is LGHNT and CDR2 is FRNRAP. The CDR3 protein is CASGGGTGRETQYF. CDR3 bases: TGTGCTAGTGGTGGGGGGACAGGTCGAGAGACCCAGTACTTC.

The chain carries TRBV5-1 and TRBJ2-5, with D hard to call. V lost 0 bases and J lost 4, with 7 bases in between. The CDR3 spans 13 residues. Germline V lookup: CDR1 SGHRS, CDR2 YFSETQ. The CDR3 DNA reads as TGCGCCAGCAGCTTGGTTCCGGGAGAGACCCAGTACTTC. This encodes CASSLVPGETQYF. The full variable domain, rest sourced from reference TRBV5-1 and TRBJ2-5, is KAGVTQTPRYLIKTRGQQVTLSCSPISGHRSVSWYQQTPGQGLQFLFEYFSETQRNKGNFPGRFSGRQFSNSRSEMNVSTLELGDSALYLCASSLVPGETQYFGPGTRLLVL.

The genes are TRBV6-1 and TRBJ1-4; tentatively, D is TRBD1 (5 bases). This CDR3 has 12 residues. Trimming stripped 4 bases from V and 8 bases from J, with 8 bases between. CDR1 MNHNS and CDR2 SASEGT come from the germline V gene. CDR3 amino acids: CASSAAGEKLFF. For the CDR3, the DNA is TGTGCCAGCAGTGCGGCAGGGGAAAAACTGTTTTTT.

The chain is built from TRBV29-1 and TRBJ2-5; D unclear. Germline V gene lookup returns CDR1 SQVTM and CDR2 ANQGSEA. V lost 2 bases, J lost 2 bases, and 9 bases lay in between. This CDR3 contains 13 residues. For the CDR3, the DNA is TGCAGCGTTGAAAGGCAGGCACAAGAGACCCAGTACTTC. Protein: CSVERQAQETQYF.

The V and J genes are TRBV4-3 and TRBJ1-3; 7 nucleotides match TRBD1. Germline CDR1 is LGHNA and CDR2 is YSLEER. V gave up 0 bases and J gave up 8 bases; unmatched junction bases: 7. CDR3 length equals 15 residues. The CDR3 bases are TGCGCCAGCAGCCAAGATCGACAGGGCCGTTACACCATATATTTT. Translation gives CASSQDRQGRYTIYF.

The chain joins TRBV30 to TRBJ1-1; tentatively, D is TRBD1 (6 bases). The CDR3 runs 12 residues. With 5 bases removed from V and 8 bases from J, the gap between germline ends came to 15 bases. Per the germline V gene, CDR1 is GTSNPN and CDR2 is SVGIG (reference sequence). The CDR3 DNA reads as TGTGCCTGGGAAAGGACGGGACAAGAAGCTTTCTTT. This encodes CAWERTGQEAFF.

V gene TRBV10-1 combines with J gene TRBJ2-2; the D gene is possibly TRBD2 (5 bases). Deletions cut 6 bases from V and 0 bases from J, with 8 bases between. The germline V gene encodes CDR1 WNHNN and CDR2 SYGVQD (reference sequence). The CDR3 is 14 amino acids. Here the CDR3 reads CASSSGANTGELFF. Written as DNA, the CDR3 is TGCGCCAGCAGCTCCGGGGCGAACACCGGGGAGCTGTTTTTT.

In its sample, this clone was seen a few times. The junction and the germline gene differ at one end; a read error may be behind it. The chain is built from TRBV19 and TRBJ1-3, with 9 bases matching TRBD1. The CDR3 sequence is 17 residues long. From germline, CDR1 is LNHDA and CDR2 SQIVND (reference sequence). CDR3 in amino acids: CASIPGQGLSAGNTIYF. DNA of the CDR3: TGTGCCAGTATTCCGGGACAGGGTCTATCGGCTGGGAACACCATATATTTT.

The chain couples TRBV19 to TRBJ1-2; possible D gene TRBD1, 5 bases. Trimming shortened V by 6 bases and J by 4 bases, and 18 bases separated the two germline ends. This CDR3 region has 15 residues. Germline V gene sequence: CDR1 LNHDA, CDR2 SQIVND (reference sequence). The chain's CDR3 is CASRISARALYGYTF. The CDR3 DNA sequence: TGTGCCAGTAGAATCTCCGCCAGGGCCCTCTATGGCTACACCTTC.

This clone occurred once. This chain connects TRBV6-5 to TRBJ2-7, with TRBD2 as a possible D gene (6 bases). CDR1 and CDR2 from the germline V gene are MNHEY and SVGAGI. This CDR3 comprises 15 residues. Trimming stripped 8 bases from V and 1 base from J, with 18 bases between. The CDR3 protein is CASGGTWGSSYEQYF. CDR3 sequence (DNA): TGTGCCAGCGGGGGGACTTGGGGTAGTTCCTACGAGCAGTACTTC.

For the CDR3, the DNA is TGTGCCAGCAGGAAACACGCCAGCAATCAGCCCCAGCATTTT. Translation: CASRKHASNQPQHF. The rearrangement links TRBV6-5 to TRBJ1-5; D gene unclear. CDR1 is MNHEY, CDR2 SVGAGI, per germline. Trimming took off 6 bases at V and 1 base at J, with 10 bases between the two ends. The CDR3 sequence is 14 residues long.

This chain joins TRBV5-1 and TRBJ2-5, with D hard to call. Germline V lookup: CDR1 SGHRS, CDR2 YFSETQ. The CDR3 covers 13 residues. The germline V and J ends were trimmed by 3 bases and 3 bases, with 9 bases remaining between them. The CDR3 DNA follows: TGCGCCAGCAGCTCGGTTGCGGAAGAGACCCAGTACTTC. This codes for CASSSVAEETQYF.

The chain has TRBV5-1 and TRBJ2-2; tentative D call: TRBD2 (6 bases). The germline V gene has CDR1 SGHRS and CDR2 YFSETQ. The length of the CDR3 is 12 residues. V lost 4 bases and J 9 bases, leaving 10 bases between the germline ends. The CDR3 is CASSRDFWELFF. CDR3 DNA: TGCGCCAGCAGCCGGGACTTTTGGGAGCTGTTTTTT.

The V gene is TRBV6-5, the J gene TRBJ1-1, with 10 bases aligning to TRBD1. Looked up from germline, CDR1 is MNHEY and CDR2 is SVGAGI. Trimming cost V 5 bases and J 1 base; bases outside gene matches: 4. This CDR3 has 15 amino acids. The DNA for the CDR3 is TGTGCCAGCAGTCTTTGGACAGGGGGGAACACTGAAGCTTTCTTT. It codes for CASSLWTGGNTEAFF.

This clone was observed a handful of times. The genes are TRBV5-5 and TRBJ1-4; 8 bases agree with TRBD1. Germline CDR1 reads SGHKS; CDR2 reads YYEKEE (reference sequence). CDR3 length equals 14 residues. V lost 4 bases to trimming and J lost 5 bases; unmatched junction nucleotides: 4. The CDR3 nucleotides are TGTGCCAGCAGCCCTTACAGGGGGAATGAAAAACTGTTTTTT. Its protein product is CASSPYRGNEKLFF.

The chain couples TRBV25-1 to TRBJ2-4; D is uncertain. The CDR3 has 11 amino acids. V was cut by 5 bases and J by 8 bases, with 7 bases left in between. Germline V lookup: CDR1 MGHDK, CDR2 SYGVNS. CDR3 coding DNA: TGTGCCAGCAGTAATGGCCACATTCAGTACTTC. Translation: CASSNGHIQYF.

The chain combines TRBV7-8 with TRBJ1-4; the match to TRBD1 covers 8 bases. Germline trimming cut 1 base from V and 8 bases from J; bases unmatched to any gene: 3. CDR3 length: 14 amino acids. CDR1 SGHVS and CDR2 FQNEAQ come from the germline V gene. CDR3 DNA: TGTGCCAGCAGCTTAGGGACAGGGAACGAAAAACTGTTTTTT. This encodes CASSLGTGNEKLFF.